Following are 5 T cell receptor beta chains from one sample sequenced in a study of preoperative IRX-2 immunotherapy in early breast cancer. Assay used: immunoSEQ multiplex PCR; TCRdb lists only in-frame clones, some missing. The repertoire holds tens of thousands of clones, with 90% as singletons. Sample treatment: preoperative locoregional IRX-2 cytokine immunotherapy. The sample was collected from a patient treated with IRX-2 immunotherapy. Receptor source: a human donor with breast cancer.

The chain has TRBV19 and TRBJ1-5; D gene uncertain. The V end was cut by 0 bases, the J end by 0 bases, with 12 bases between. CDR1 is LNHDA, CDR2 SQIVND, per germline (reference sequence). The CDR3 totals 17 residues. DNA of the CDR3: TGTGCCAGTAGTATAGACCACAGTCCATATAGCAATCAGCCCCAGCATTTT. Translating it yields CASSIDHSPYSNQPQHF.

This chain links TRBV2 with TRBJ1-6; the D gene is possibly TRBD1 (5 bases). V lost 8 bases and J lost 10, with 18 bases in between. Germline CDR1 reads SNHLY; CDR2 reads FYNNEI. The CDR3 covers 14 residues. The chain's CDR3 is CASRGEGSGSPLHF. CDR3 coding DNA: TGTGCCAGCCGGGGAGAGGGGAGTGGGTCACCCCTCCACTTT. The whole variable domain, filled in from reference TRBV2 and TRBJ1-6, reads EPEVTQTPSHQVTQMGQEVILRCVPISNHLYFYWYRQILGQKVEFLVSFYNNEISEKSEIFDDQFSVERPDGSNFTLKIRSTKLEDSAMYFCASRGEGSGSPLHFGNGTRLTVT.

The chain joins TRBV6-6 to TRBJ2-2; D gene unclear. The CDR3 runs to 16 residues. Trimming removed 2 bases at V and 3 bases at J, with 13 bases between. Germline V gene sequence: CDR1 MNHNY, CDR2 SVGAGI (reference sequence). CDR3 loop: CASSYTLGRYTGELFF. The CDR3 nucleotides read TGTGCCAGCAGTTACACTCTAGGCAGGTACACCGGGGAGCTGTTTTTT.

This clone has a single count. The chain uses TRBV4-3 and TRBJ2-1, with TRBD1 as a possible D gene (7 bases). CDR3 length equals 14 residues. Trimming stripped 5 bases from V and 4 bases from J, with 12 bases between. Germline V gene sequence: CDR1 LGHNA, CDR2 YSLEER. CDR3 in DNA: TGCGCCAGCAGCGCGGGACAGCTGTACAATGAGCAGTTCTTC. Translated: CASSAGQLYNEQFF.

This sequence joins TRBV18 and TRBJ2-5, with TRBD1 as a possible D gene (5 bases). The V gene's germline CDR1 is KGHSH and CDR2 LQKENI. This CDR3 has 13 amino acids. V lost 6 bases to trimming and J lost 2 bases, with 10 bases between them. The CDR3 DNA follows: TGTGCCAGCTCGCGAACAGGACAAGAGACCCAGTACTTC. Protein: CASSRTGQETQYF.